Sequencing of this T cell receptor (beta chain) was carried out in a study of siplizumab effects on memory and regulatory T cells. This clone showed up just once. The method was immunoSEQ multiplex PCR; TCRdb's version includes in-frame clones alone and lacks a portion of them. Among tens of thousands of clones, over 85% were seen once, and the ten largest hold approximately 5.9%. Per the germline V gene, CDR1 is LGHNA and CDR2 is YNFKEQ. V dropped 4 bases and J dropped 9; count of bases not matched to a gene: 11. The CDR3 contains 15 residues. This receptor was obtained from a human donor in good health. The rearrangement links TRBV4-2 to TRBJ2-1; 8 bases map to TRBD2. Sequenced: CD8+ T cells sorted from blood. The CDR3 sequence is CASSPSGTSGSEQFF. In DNA, the CDR3 is TGTGCCAGCAGCCCTTCCGGGACTAGTGGGAGTGAGCAGTTCTTC.